This T cell receptor beta chain was observed in a study of cytomegalovirus exposure and HLA in healthy donors. Across the study: An earlier analysis identified more than 90 million unique TCR beta sequences in about 179 million T cells.

Only one count was recorded for this clone. Its target is unknown. The PCR made use of 60 Vbeta and 13 Jbeta primers. This table comes from immunoSEQ multiplex PCR, and its TCRdb copy is limited to in-frame clones, with some not included. The table includes around 110,000 clones, roughly three quarters detected once. The CDR3 length is 18 residues. V lost 4 bases, J lost 8 bases, and 19 bases stayed unmatched. Germline lookup yields CDR1 MGHRA and CDR2 YSYEKL. Study-level findings and limits: The authors later found TCR association rates varying by HLA locus, with DRB1 most and HLA-C fewest. Analysis performed later found about 17,000 TCR beta sequences associated with HLA alleles at 0.05 false discovery rate.

Sequenced material: PBMCs. The TCR was taken from a man younger than 45 in good health and CMV-seropositive. The rearrangement joins TRBV4-1 to TRBJ1-2, with 10 bases matching TRBD1. CDR3 sequence reads: CASSLKTGTGDIQRGYTF. For the CDR3, the DNA is TGCGCCAGCAGCCTAAAGACCGGGACAGGGGATATTCAAAGGGGCTACACCTTC.